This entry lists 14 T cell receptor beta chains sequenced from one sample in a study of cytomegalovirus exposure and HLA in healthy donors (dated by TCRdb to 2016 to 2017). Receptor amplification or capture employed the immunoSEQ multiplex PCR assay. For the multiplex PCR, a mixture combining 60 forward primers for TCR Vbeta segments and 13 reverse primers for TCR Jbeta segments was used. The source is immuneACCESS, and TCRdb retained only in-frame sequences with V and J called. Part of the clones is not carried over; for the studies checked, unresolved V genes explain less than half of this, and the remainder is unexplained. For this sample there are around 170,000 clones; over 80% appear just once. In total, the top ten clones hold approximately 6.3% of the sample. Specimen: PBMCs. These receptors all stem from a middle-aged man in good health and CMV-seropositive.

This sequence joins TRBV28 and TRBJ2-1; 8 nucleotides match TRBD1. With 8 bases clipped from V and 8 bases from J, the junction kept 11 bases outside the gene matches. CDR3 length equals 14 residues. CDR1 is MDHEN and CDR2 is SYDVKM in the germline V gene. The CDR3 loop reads CASDRGQGQDEQFF. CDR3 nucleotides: TGTGCCAGCGATCGCGGACAGGGTCAGGATGAGCAGTTCTTC.

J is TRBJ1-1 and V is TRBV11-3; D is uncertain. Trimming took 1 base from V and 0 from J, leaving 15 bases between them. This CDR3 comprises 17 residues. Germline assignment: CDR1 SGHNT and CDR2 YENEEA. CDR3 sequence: CASSLVAALLLNTEAFF. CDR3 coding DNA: TGTGCCAGCAGCTTAGTAGCGGCCCTCCTACTGAACACTGAAGCTTTCTTT.

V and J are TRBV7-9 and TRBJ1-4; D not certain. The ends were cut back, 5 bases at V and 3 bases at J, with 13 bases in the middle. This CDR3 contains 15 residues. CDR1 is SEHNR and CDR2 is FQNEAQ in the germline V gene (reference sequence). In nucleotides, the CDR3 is TGTGCCAGCAGCCCAAGTCGCGTATCTAATGAAAAACTGTTTTTT. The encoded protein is CASSPSRVSNEKLFF.

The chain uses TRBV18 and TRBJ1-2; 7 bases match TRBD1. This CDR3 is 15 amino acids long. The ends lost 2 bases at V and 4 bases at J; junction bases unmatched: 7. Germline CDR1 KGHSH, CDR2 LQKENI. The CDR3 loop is CASSPSKGTVYGYTF. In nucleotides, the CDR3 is TGTGCCAGCTCACCAAGCAAGGGGACAGTCTATGGCTACACCTTC. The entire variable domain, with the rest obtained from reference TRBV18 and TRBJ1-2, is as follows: NAGVMQNPRHLVRRRGQEARLRCSPMKGHSHVYWYRQLPEEGLKFMVYLQKENIIDESGMPKERFSAEFPKEGPSILRIQQVVRGDSAAYFCASSPSKGTVYGYTFGSGTRLTVV.

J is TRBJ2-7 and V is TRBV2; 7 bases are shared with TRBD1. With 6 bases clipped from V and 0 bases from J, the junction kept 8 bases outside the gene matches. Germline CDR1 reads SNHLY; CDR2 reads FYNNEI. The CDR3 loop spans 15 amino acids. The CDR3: CASSGDSDYSYEQYF. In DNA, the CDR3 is TGTGCCAGCAGCGGGGACAGCGACTACTCCTACGAGCAGTACTTC.

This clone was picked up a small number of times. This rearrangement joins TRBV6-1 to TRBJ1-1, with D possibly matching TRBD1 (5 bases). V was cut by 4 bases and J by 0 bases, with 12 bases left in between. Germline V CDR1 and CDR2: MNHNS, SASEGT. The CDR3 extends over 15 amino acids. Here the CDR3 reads CASSGQQTVNTEAFF. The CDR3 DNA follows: TGTGCCAGCAGTGGACAGCAAACAGTGAACACTGAAGCTTTCTTT.

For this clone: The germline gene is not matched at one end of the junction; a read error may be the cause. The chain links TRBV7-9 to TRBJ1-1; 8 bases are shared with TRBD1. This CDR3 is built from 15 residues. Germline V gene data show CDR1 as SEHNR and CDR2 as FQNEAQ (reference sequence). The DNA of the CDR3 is TGTTCCAGCAGCCTATCAGGGGGCGTGAACACTGAAGCTTTCTTT. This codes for CSSSLSGGVNTEAFF.

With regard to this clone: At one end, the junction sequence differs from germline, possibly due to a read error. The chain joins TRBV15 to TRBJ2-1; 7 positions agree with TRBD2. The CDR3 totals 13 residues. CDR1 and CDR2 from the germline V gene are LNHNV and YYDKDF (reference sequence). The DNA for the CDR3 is TGTGCCACCAGCATTGGGAGGGGCGACGTCTTCGTCTTC. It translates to CATSIGRGDVFVF.

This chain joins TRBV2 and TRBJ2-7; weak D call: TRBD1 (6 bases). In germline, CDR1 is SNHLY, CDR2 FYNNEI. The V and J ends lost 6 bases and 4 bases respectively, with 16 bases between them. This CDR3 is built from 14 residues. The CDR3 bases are TGTGCCAGCAGGGAGACCGGGACAATGTACGAGCAGTACTTC. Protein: CASRETGTMYEQYF.

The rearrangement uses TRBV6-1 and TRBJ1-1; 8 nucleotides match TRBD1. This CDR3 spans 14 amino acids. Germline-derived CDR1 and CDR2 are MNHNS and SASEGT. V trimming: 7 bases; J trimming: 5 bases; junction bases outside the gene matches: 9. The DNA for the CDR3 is TGTGCCAGCAACCCACAGGGGGTAGGGACTGAAGCTTTCTTT. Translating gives CASNPQGVGTEAFF.

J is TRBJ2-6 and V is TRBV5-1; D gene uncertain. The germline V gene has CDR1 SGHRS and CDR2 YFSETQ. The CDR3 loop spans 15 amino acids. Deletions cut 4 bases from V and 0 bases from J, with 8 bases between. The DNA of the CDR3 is TGCGCCAGCAGCCGGTCTATCTCTGGGGCCAACGTCCTGACTTTC. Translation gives CASSRSISGANVLTF.

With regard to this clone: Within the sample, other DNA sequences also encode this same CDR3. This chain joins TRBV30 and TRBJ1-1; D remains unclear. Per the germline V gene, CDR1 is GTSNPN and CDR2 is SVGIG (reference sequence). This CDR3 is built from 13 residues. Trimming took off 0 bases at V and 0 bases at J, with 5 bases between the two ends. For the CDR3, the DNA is TGTGCCTGGAGTGTACTCGTGAACACTGAAGCTTTCTTT. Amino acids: CAWSVLVNTEAFF.

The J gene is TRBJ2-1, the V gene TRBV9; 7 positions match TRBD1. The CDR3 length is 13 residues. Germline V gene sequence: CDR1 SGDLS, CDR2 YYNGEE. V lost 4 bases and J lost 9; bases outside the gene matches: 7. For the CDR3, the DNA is TGTGCCAGCAGCTTCGACAGGGCGCTTGAGCAGTTCTTC. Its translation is CASSFDRALEQFF.

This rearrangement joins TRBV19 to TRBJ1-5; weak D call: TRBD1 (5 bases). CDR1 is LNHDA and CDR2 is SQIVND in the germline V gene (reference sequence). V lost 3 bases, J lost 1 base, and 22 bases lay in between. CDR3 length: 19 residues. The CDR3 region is CASSINRGSISWSNQPQHF. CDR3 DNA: TGTGCCAGTAGTATCAACCGGGGGTCTATCTCGTGGAGCAATCAGCCCCAGCATTTT.